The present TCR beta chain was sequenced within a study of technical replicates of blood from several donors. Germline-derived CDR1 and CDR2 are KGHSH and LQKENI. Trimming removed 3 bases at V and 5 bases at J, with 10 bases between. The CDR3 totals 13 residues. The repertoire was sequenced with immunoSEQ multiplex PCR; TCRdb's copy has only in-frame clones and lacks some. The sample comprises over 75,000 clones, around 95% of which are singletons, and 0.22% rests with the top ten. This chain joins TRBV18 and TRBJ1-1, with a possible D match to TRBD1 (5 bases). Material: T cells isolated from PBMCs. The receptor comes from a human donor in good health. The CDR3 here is CASSPSAGTEAFF. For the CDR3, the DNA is TGTGCCAGCTCACCTTCGGCAGGGACTGAAGCTTTCTTT.